The 11 T cell receptor beta chains below come from one sample, sequenced in a study of blood T cell repertoires in COVID-19. The protocol was immunoSEQ multiplex PCR, while the TCRdb copy is restricted to in-frame clones and leaves out a portion. The sample holds 300,000 to 350,000 clones, approximately 86% seen once. What was sequenced was peripheral blood. The receptors originated from a man younger than 45 with COVID-19, enrolled during active disease.

This chain links TRBV5-8 with TRBJ2-3; the D is unclear. Trimming left V 1 base short and J 6 bases short, with 6 bases between. The CDR3 has 12 amino acids. The germline V gene has CDR1 SGHTS and CDR2 YDEGEE. The CDR3 protein is CASSLIGDTQYF. CDR3 coding DNA: TGTGCCAGCAGCTTGATCGGGGATACGCAGTATTTT.

This clone has a single count. The chain couples TRBV9 to TRBJ1-1; tentatively, D is TRBD1 (5 bases). V dropped 3 bases and J dropped 1 base, with 7 bases sitting between them. Germline CDR1 is SGDLS and CDR2 is YYNGEE. CDR3 size: 13 residues. The CDR3 protein is CASSEGQNTEAFF. For the CDR3, the DNA is TGTGCCAGCAGCGAAGGACAGAACACTGAAGCTTTCTTT.

The J gene is TRBJ1-5, the V gene TRBV6-6; 7 positions agree with TRBD1. Germline CDR1 MNHNY, CDR2 SVGAGI (reference sequence). The CDR3 loop spans 14 amino acids. Trimming removed 5 bases from V and 0 bases from J; junction bases left unmatched: 1. In nucleotides, the CDR3 is TGTGCCAGCAGTCGGACAGGTAGCAATCAGCCCCAGCATTTT. Translating gives CASSRTGSNQPQHF.

The CDR3 coding sequence is TGCGCCAGCAGCTTTCAGACCGGGACAGGGCGGTTTTCTGGCACAGATACGCAGTATTTT. It encodes CASSFQTGTGRFSGTDTQYF. This sequence joins TRBV4-1 and TRBJ2-3; 9 nucleotides align to TRBD1. The CDR3 sequence is 20 residues long. With V trimmed by 5 bases and J by 1 base, 19 bases remained unmatched. Looked up from germline, CDR1 is MGHRA and CDR2 is YSYEKL.

This chain joins TRBV12-3 or TRBV12-4 and TRBJ1-2; D possibly corresponds to TRBD1 (5 bases). CDR3 length: 13 amino acids. V lost 3 bases and J lost 8, with 13 bases in between. As DNA, the CDR3 is TGTGCCAGCAGTTTTCTGGGGGGGGGAGGCTACACCTTC. Residues: CASSFLGGGGYTF.

The rearrangement joins TRBV11-2 to TRBJ1-6; the D is unclear. The CDR3 extends over 12 amino acids. CDR1 and CDR2 from the germline V gene are SGHAT and FQNNGV. Trimming cost V 4 bases and J 8 bases, with 6 bases left between them. DNA for the CDR3: TGTGCCAGCAGCTCTTACTATTCACCCCTCCACTTT. Translating gives CASSSYYSPLHF.

The gene calls are TRBV6-6 and TRBJ1-1; D not certain. Germline-derived CDR1 and CDR2 are MNHNY and SVGAGI (reference sequence). The CDR3 sequence is 11 residues long. Trimming removed 0 bases from V and 8 bases from J, with 4 bases in between. The CDR3 bases are TGTGCCAGCAGTTACTCCCAGGAAGCTTTCTTT. This sequence encodes CASSYSQEAFF.

The rearrangement links TRBV19 to TRBJ2-7; D remains unclear. Trimming stripped 4 bases from V and 0 bases from J, with 13 bases between. CDR1 and CDR2 from the germline V gene are LNHDA and SQIVND (reference sequence). The CDR3 covers 15 residues. The CDR3 spells CASSTVAVDSYEQYF. In DNA form, the CDR3 reads TGTGCCAGTAGTACTGTAGCTGTAGACTCCTACGAGCAGTACTTC.

The rearrangement uses TRBV5-1 and TRBJ1-2; maybe TRBD1 (5 bases). The CDR3 runs 14 residues. V shed 4 bases and J shed 2 bases, with 12 bases lying between them. Germline V gives CDR1 SGHRS, CDR2 YFSETQ. Written as DNA, the CDR3 is TGCGCCAGCAGCCCGCGGAGGGGAAACTATGGCTACACCTTC. Translation gives CASSPRRGNYGYTF.

This clone occurred once. The genes are TRBV4-1 and TRBJ1-2, with 7 bases fitting TRBD1. J was trimmed by 3 bases and V by 2 bases; bases with no gene match: 9. This CDR3 has 16 amino acids. Germline V gene lookup returns CDR1 MGHRA and CDR2 YSYEKL. Written as DNA, the CDR3 is TGCGCCAGCAGCCAACGTTACTTAGGGGGCGACTATGGCTACACCTTC. It translates to CASSQRYLGGDYGYTF.

The chain couples TRBV5-1 to TRBJ1-4; D may be TRBD1 (5 bases). Germline lookup yields CDR1 SGHRS and CDR2 YFSETQ. Trimming removed 5 bases at V and 5 bases at J, with 13 bases between. There are 14 residues in the CDR3. CDR3: CASRIQVTNEKLFF. The CDR3 nucleotides read TGCGCCAGCAGGATACAGGTTACAAATGAAAAACTGTTTTTT.